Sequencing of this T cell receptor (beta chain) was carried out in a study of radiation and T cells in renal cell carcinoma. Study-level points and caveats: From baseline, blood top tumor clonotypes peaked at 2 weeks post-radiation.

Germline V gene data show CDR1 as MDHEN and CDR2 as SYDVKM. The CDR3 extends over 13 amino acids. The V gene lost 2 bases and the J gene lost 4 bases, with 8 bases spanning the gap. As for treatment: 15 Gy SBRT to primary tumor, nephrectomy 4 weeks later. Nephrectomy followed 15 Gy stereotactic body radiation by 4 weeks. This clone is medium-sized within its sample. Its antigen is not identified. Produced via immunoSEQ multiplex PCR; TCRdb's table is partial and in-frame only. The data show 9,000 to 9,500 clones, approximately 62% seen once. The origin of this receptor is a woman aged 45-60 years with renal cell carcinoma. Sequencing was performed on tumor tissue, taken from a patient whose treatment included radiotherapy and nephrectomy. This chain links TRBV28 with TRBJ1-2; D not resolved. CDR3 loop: CASSLPGPYGYTF. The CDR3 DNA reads TGTGCCAGCAGTTTACCGGGCCCCTATGGCTACACCTTC.